This T cell receptor beta chain originates from a study of CD8 T cells in ankylosing spondylitis. Findings and caveats of the study: Reactive arthritis synovial fluid and blood previously showed some of these motif variants. Significant enrichment of disease-linked clones was reportedly seen in matched ankylosing spondylitis synovial fluid. Blood from ankylosing spondylitis patients appeared to carry a characteristic eight-variant TCR beta motif. Clones linked with disease were CD8+ and fairly uncommon in the peripheral blood.

Note on this clonotype: Its antigen is unidentified.

The CDR3 runs to 13 residues. V dropped 4 bases and J dropped 7 bases, with 12 bases sitting between them. TCRdb used MiXCR to reprocess the 5' RACE reads, holding one entry per CDR3 protein. There are approximately 400,000 distinct CDR3 sequences in the sample; around 26% occur only once, and 0.89% lies in the top ten. V is TRBV12-3 or TRBV12-4 and J is TRBJ2-3; D uncertain. The receptor's source is a male donor with ankylosing spondylitis. The specimen was blood, either unsorted or a sorted T cell fraction (not recorded which). The CDR3 nucleotides are TGTGCCAGCAGTTCGTATACCGTAAATACGCAGTATTTT. Its protein product is CASSSYTVNTQYF.